The clone carrying this T cell receptor (beta chain) was recorded many times. Amplification targeted TCR beta CDR3 regions from RNA transcripts. When the TCR CDR3 underwent first-round RT-PCR, the HTBI primer set was used. TCRdb reprocessed the multiplex PCR reads via MiXCR and lists one record per CDR3 protein. This sample has roughly 700,000 distinct CDR3 sequences, with around 15% found just once. The record originates from a study of T cells in Graves' hyperthyroidism and ophthalmopathy. Trimming pared 7 bases from V and 3 bases from J, leaving 7 bases between. This CDR3 contains 12 residues. Looked up from germline, CDR1 is MDHEN and CDR2 is SYDVKM. Diagnostic assessment was based on clinical symptoms, serum thyroxine and TRAb, thyroid ultrasound and orbital computed tomography.

The receptor was derived from a man aged 45 to 65 with Graves' hyperthyroidism. The chain combines TRBV28 with TRBJ1-5; the D is unclear. Sequenced sample: blood. Here the CDR3 reads CASTGPNQPQHF. The CDR3 DNA is TGTGCCAGCACGGGTCCCAATCAGCCCCAGCATTTT.